What follows describes a single TCR beta chain. Its antigen specificity is not known. These data originate in a study of cytomegalovirus exposure and HLA in healthy donors (dated by TCRdb to about 2017). A note on the overall study: In an earlier analysis of some 610 of the donors, less than 350 Gb of sequence data and approximately 120 million unique TCR beta sequences from about 180 million T cells were reported. The number of typed donors differed by locus: 629-630 for A, B, C, DRB1 and DQB1; approximately 540 for DQA1; approximately 600 for DPA1; and about 450 for DPB1. The study used immunosequencing to profile the T cell repertoires of hundreds of subjects and linked those repertoires to cytomegalovirus serostatus. HLA typing included class I and class II loci at four-digit resolution. Of the roughly 430 genotyped donors, roughly 85% fell in the genetic ancestry cluster associated with self-reported Caucasian donors. In a later genetic analysis, genome-wide SNP genotypes for about three fifths of the 666 donors were used, and that subset was treated as a discovery cohort. A separate validation cohort of approximately 120 different subjects was used in addition to the approximately 700-subject first cohort. Donor age, sex, ethnicity and CMV serostatus were collected together with the repertoire data. About five DR-DQ haplotypes were handled as single units for association and clustering because linkage in the cohort was strong. The aim of the study was to test whether cataloging public T cell receptors could identify signatures of past pathogen exposure. The later analysis used no new phenotypic data to find candidate immune exposures, relying instead on TCR beta sequences and their occurrence across donors. Every repertoire in the discovery cohort had been generated on one and the same sequencing platform. A later analysis re-analyzed previously published TCR beta repertoires from approximately 670 donors and added high-resolution HLA genotyping to study TCR occurrence patterns. Roughly 310 gigabases of sequencing data and roughly 90 million unique TCR sequences were included in an early release covering about 700 HLA-typed donors. To predict cytomegalovirus infection status, the study brought together high-throughput TCR immunosequencing, statistical association of individual TCRs with disease status, and machine learning. Across under 500 genotyped donors of the cohort, an average of roughly 230,000 unique TCR beta nucleotide sequences per donor were sequenced, and 15% to 20% of those sequences were non-productive. An earlier analysis of more than 450 of the donors used high-throughput TCR beta sequencing to judge whether each TCR beta V gene segment behaved as functional or pseudogenic.

What the research found in general, with its limitations: Correlated functional status among segregating V segments might reflect linkage disequilibrium, but an unknown experimental factor could not be ruled out. A few of the identified cytomegalovirus-associated TCR beta chains were confirmed in vitro to be specific for cytomegalovirus antigens. Most TCR sequences were observed very rarely across donors, whereas some public TCRs were present in many individuals. Specific HLA alleles were associated with 16,951 TCR beta sequences at a false discovery rate of 0.05 in a later analysis. When HLA alleles, especially DR and DQ, strongly co-occurred, attributing TCR associations to individual alleles was difficult. The study listed 150 to 200 TCR beta chains as associated with cytomegalovirus. For the cohort, immune exposure information was limited to CMV serostatus. An association between a missense DCLRE1C variant and V-gene and J-gene trimming of TCR beta chains was found in a later genetic analysis and replicated in an independent cohort. In an earlier analysis of 587 of the donors, most TCR beta V segments appeared in productive rearrangements about 87% or about 30% of the time, broadly matching IMGT annotations. Sequencing depth was assumed to be roughly uniform across donors in the presence/absence analyses, though that assumption may not hold. A later genetic analysis reported fewer N-insertions in productive TCRs among donors in an Asian-associated ancestry cluster than the roughly 700-donor mean. According to the authors, the approach could potentially be generalized to other disease states and immunological phenotypes. Several of the top co-occurrence clusters appeared to be linked to parvovirus B19, influenza, CMV and Epstein-Barr virus, according to a later analysis. In a later analysis, HLA-associated TCR beta chains were found to be more clonally expanded and to have lower generation probabilities than equally common non-associated chains. In a later analysis, most CMV-associated TCR beta chains were found to appear HLA-restricted, with HLA associations seemingly driven largely by CMV exposure. Cytomegalovirus status was reported to be diagnosed by the classifier with high specificity and sensitivity in both the original and validation cohorts. According to a later analysis, TCR association rates differed among HLA loci, with DRB1 alleles showing the most associated TCRs and HLA-C alleles showing the fewest. Because counts were too low, around 17 rarely observed V segments, including chromosome 9 orphons, were left out of the earlier analysis of about 620 of the donors. HLA typing was unavailable for some donors at each locus, so association tests used only the typed subset. The sequencing pipeline was judged likely to have produced a cluster of highly shared sequence variants as a technical artifact. Only TCR beta chains were sequenced in this cohort, and the absence of alpha or paired-chain data limited detectable features. A further reported finding was that TCR beta sequences accurately predicted the HLA-A and HLA-B alleles for most subjects in the first cohort.

The receptor library was made with the immunoSEQ multiplex PCR assay. For the multiplex PCR, a mixture combining 60 forward primers for TCR Vbeta segments and 13 reverse primers for TCR Jbeta segments was used. A multiplex PCR assay on genomic DNA amplified the CDR3 region of rearranged TCR beta genes. The Illumina HiSeq System was used to sequence the amplified TCR beta libraries as 87-base-pair reads. On the study's bioinformatics: Across the 700 or so repertoires, a later analysis counted roughly 84 million unique TCR beta chains, around 11 million of which were shared by at least two donors. A nearest-neighbor algorithm error-corrected the raw reads and collapsed the reads into unique sequences, merging closely related sequences to remove PCR and sequencing errors. To assign V, D and J gene segments, CDR3 sequences were aligned to IMGT reference sequences. For a sequence to be retained, at least a six-nucleotide match to both a V gene segment and a J gene segment was required. A rearrangement was called productive if the CDR3 had no stop codons and remained in frame with V and J, and every other rearrangement was called non-productive. CDR3 was defined according to IMGT convention as the region running from the second conserved V-encoded cysteine to the conserved J-encoded phenylalanine. Sequences without an unambiguous match to a single V gene segment were excluded from the earlier analysis of a few hundred of the donors. An earlier analysis of fewer than 750 of the donors called V segments functional above 56.7% productive rearrangements and segregating when the between-donor standard deviation exceeded 5%. A statistical classification framework was developed to diagnose cytomegalovirus status using the catalog of TCR beta chain sequences. A later analysis assigned V and J genes by comparing TCR nucleotide sequences with IMGT/GENE-DB human TR gene sequences. Using the TCRdist pipeline, a later analysis assigned CDR3 sequences along with most-parsimonious VDJ recombination scenarios. In a later analysis, each TCR beta chain was defined by its CDR3 amino acid sequence together with its V-gene family, and reads lacking a unique V-gene family were excluded. In a later analysis, fewer than 600 highly shared, low-generation-probability nucleotide sequences were removed to address suspected cross-contamination and a sequencing artifact. A later analysis calculated a clonal expansion index for each public chain from normalized within-repertoire ranks of inferred template counts. In a later analysis, generation probabilities were computed using a VDJ recombination model fitted to out-of-frame rearrangements, and the results were checked against IGoR. In a later analysis, TCR-TCR, TCR-HLA and TCR-CMV co-occurrence was scored with hypergeometric tests, and a repertoire-size bias correction was applied to TCR pairs. In a later analysis, false discovery rates were estimated by permuting HLA or CMV assignments 20 times. In a later analysis, co-occurring TCRs were grouped with DBSCAN, and TCRdist sequence similarity was added when clustering was performed within HLA-allele-positive subsets. For co-occurrence clustering, repertoires with fewer than 30,000 or more than 120,000 public chains were excluded, along with a handful of repertoires with anomalous nucleotide sharing. TCRdb carries this immuneACCESS record with in-frame sequences only. Its versions omit some clonotypes, under half of them owing to an unresolved V gene in the studies checked, with the rest unexplained. V and J calls and clone size are copied from that table; D and trimming were computed from the DNA. The table for this sample shows roughly 220,000 clones. The ten top clones hold over 0.95% of the sample.

In total, about 650 healthy bone marrow donors made up the cohort. At the time of sampling, all cohort members were nominally healthy, though unrecorded immune exposures were likely present. The donor tested CMV seropositive, placing the donor among the 250 to 300 seropositive members of the cohort. A peripheral blood sample was provided by each donor, and peripheral blood mononuclear cells were used for TCR beta sequencing. Genomic DNA extraction from the blood cell samples was performed with the Qiagen DNeasy Blood Extraction Kit. Specimen: PBMCs. This sequence was found in a girl aged 2 to 9 in good health and CMV-seropositive.

The DNA sequence follows: TGTGCCAGCAGCTTCGAAAGGGACTATCAGCCCCAGCATTTT. Its protein product is CASSFERDYQPQHF. The chain is made from TRBV7-9 and TRBJ1-5; a weak D assignment points to TRBD1 (5 bases agree). Trimming removed 3 bases from V and 5 bases from J, leaving 11 bases between the germline ends. From its cysteine to its phenylalanine, the CDR3 spans 14 amino acids. The CDR3 DNA has 42 bases and is translated from base 1. The germline V gene (reference sequence) supplies CDR1 SEHNR and CDR2 FQNEAQ.